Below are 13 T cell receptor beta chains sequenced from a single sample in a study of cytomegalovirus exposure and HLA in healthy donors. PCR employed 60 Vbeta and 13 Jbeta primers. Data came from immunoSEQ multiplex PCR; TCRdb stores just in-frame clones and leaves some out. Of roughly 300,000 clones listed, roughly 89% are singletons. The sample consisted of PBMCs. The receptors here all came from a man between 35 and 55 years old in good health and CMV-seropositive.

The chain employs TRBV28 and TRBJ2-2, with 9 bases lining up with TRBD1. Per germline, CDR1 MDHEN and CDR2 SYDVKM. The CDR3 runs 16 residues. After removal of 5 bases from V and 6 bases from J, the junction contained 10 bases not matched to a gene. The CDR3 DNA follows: TGTGCCAGCAGTCCTCTAGGGGACAGGGATTCCGGGGAGCTGTTTTTT. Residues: CASSPLGDRDSGELFF.

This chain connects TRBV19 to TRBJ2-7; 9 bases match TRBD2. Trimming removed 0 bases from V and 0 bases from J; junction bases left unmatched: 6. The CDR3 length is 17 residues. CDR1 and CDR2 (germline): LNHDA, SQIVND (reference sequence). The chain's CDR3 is CASSIDLAGQSSYEQYF. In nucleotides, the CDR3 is TGTGCCAGTAGTATAGATCTAGCGGGGCAAAGCTCCTACGAGCAGTACTTC.

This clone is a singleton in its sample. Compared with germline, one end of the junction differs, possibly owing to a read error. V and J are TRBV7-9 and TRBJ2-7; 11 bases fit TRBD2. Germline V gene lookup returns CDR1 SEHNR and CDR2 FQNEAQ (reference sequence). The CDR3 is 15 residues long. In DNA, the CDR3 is TGTTCCAGCAGCCACGGGACTAGCGGACTCTACGAGCAGTACTTC. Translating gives CSSSHGTSGLYEQYF.

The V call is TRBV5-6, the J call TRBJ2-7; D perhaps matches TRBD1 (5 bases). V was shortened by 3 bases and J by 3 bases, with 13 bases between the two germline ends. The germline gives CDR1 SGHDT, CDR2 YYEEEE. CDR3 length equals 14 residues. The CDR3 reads CASSWRQTDYEQYF. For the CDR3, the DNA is TGTGCCAGCAGCTGGCGTCAGACAGACTACGAGCAGTACTTC.

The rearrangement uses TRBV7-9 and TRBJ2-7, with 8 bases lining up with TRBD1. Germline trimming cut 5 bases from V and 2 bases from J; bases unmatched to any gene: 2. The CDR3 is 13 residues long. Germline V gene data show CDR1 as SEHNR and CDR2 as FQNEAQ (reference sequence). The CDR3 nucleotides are TGTGCCAGCAGCCAGGGGGCCGCCTACGAGCAGTACTTC. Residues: CASSQGAAYEQYF.

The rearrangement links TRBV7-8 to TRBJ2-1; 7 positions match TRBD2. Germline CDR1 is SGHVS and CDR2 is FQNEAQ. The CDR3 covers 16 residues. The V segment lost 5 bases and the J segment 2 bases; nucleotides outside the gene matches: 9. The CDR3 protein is CASSPNIGLAYNEQFF. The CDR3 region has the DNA TGTGCCAGCAGCCCCAACATCGGACTAGCCTACAATGAGCAGTTCTTC.

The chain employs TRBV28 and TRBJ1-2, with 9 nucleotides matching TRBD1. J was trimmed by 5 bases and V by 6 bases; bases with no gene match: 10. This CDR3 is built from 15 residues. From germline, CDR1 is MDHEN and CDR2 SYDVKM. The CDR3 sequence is CASRKSQGAGYGYTF. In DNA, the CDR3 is TGTGCCAGCAGGAAATCACAGGGGGCTGGGTATGGCTACACCTTC.

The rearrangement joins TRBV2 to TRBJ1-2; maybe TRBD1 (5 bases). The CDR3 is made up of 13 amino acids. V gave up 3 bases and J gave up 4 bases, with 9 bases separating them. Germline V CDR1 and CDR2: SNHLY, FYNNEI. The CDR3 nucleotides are TGTGCCAGCAGTGAGGGCAGGGTCTATGGCTACACCTTC. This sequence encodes CASSEGRVYGYTF. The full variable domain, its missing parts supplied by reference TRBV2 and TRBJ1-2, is EPEVTQTPSHQVTQMGQEVILRCVPISNHLYFYWYRQILGQKVEFLVSFYNNEISEKSEIFDDQFSVERPDGSNFTLKIRSTKLEDSAMYFCASSEGRVYGYTFGSGTRLTVV.

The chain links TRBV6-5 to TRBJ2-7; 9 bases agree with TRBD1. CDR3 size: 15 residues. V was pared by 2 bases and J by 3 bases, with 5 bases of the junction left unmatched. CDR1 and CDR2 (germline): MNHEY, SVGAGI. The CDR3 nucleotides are TGTGCCAGCAGTTACGCCGGGACAGGGCACTACGAGCAGTACTTC. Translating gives CASSYAGTGHYEQYF.

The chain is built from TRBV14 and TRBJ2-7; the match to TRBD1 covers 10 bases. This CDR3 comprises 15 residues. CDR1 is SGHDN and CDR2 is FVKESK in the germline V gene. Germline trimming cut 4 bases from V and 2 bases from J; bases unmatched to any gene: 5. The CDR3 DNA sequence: TGTGCCAGCAGCCCGGGACAGGGGCGTACCTACGAGCAGTACTTC. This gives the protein CASSPGQGRTYEQYF.

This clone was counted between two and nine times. DNA of the CDR3: TGTGCCAGCAGTGTAATAGCGGGAAACTACGAGCAGTACTTC. This codes for CASSVIAGNYEQYF. This chain uses TRBV6-1 with TRBJ2-7; the match to TRBD2 covers 8 bases. J lost 3 bases, V lost 4 bases, and 5 bases had no gene match. CDR1 is MNHNS, CDR2 SASEGT, per germline. The CDR3 sequence is 14 residues long.

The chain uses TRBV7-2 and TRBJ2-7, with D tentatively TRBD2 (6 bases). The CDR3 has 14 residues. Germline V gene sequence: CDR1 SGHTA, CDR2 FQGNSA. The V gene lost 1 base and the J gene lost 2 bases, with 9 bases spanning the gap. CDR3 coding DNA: TGTGCCAGCAGCTTAGGGGACTTTCCCTACGAGCAGTACTTC. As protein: CASSLGDFPYEQYF. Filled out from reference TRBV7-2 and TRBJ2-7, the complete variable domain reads GAGVSQSPSNKVTEKGKDVELRCDPISGHTALYWYRQSLGQGLEFLIYFQGNSAPDKSGLPSDRFSAERTGGSVSTLTIQRTQQEDSAVYLCASSLGDFPYEQYFGPGTRLTVT.

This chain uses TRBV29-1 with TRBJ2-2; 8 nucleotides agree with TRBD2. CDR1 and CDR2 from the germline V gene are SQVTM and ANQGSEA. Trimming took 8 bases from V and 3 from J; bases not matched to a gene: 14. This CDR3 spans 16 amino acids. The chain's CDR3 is CSMGVAGREHTGELFF. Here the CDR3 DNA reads TGCAGCATGGGGGTAGCGGGGAGAGAGCACACCGGGGAGCTGTTTTTT.